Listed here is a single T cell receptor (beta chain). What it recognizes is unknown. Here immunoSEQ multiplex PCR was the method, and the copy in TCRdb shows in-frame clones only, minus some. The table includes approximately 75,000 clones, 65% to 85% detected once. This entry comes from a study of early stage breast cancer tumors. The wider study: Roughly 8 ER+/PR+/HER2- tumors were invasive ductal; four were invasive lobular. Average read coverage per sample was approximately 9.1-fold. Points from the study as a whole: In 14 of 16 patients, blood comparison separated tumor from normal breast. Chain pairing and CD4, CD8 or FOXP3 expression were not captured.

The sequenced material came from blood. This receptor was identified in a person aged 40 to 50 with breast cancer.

CDR3 DNA sequence: TGTGCTAGTGGTTTTGAGTTGGAGGGACTAACATTCTCGTACTTC. This translates into CASGFELEGLTFSYF. V and J are TRBV12-5 and TRBJ2-5; TRBD2 matches 7 bases. Unmatched junction bases numbered 17, after V lost 3 bases and J lost 13 bases. The CDR3 has 15 residues. The germline V gene has CDR1 LGHNT and CDR2 FRNRAP.